This entry lists 28 T cell receptor beta chains sequenced from one sample in a study of siplizumab effects on memory and regulatory T cells. Using immunoSEQ multiplex PCR, the repertoire was profiled, and TCRdb retains in-frame clones only, with some absent. This table holds around 97,000 clones, around 94% found once. Sequencing used non-Treg CD4+ T cells sorted from blood. The source is a human donor in good health.

A note on this clone: The sample has other DNA sequences that encode this CDR3 too. The V call is TRBV5-1, the J call TRBJ1-1, with unresolved D. There are 13 residues in the CDR3. V was cut by 4 bases and J by 0 bases, with 7 bases left in between. Germline CDR1 and CDR2: SGHRS and YFSETQ. This chain's CDR3 is CASSKDMNTEAFF. The DNA of the CDR3 is TGCGCCAGCAGCAAAGACATGAACACTGAAGCTTTCTTT.

The chain carries TRBV2 and TRBJ1-2; D not certain. In germline, CDR1 is SNHLY, CDR2 FYNNEI. V dropped 5 bases and J dropped 4 bases, with 11 bases sitting between them. This CDR3 is built from 13 residues. DNA of the CDR3: TGTGCCAGCAGTCAAGACCTTACCTATGGCTACACCTTC. It specifies CASSQDLTYGYTF.

The chain is built from TRBV2 and TRBJ2-1, with 10 bases matching TRBD1. Germline-derived CDR1 and CDR2 are SNHLY and FYNNEI. The CDR3 runs 14 residues. V shed 8 bases, J shed 5 bases, and the junction held 6 bases outside the gene matches. DNA of the CDR3: TGTGCCAGCCGCCGGGACAGGGGCGACAATGAGCAGTTCTTC. Protein product: CASRRDRGDNEQFF.

The chain combines TRBV6-5 with TRBJ2-3; D unresolved. The CDR3 covers 13 residues. Trimming cost V 6 bases and J 0 bases, with 7 bases left between them. The germline V gene encodes CDR1 MNHEY and CDR2 SVGAGI. The CDR3 DNA sequence: TGTGCCAGCAGCCTCACTAGCACAGATACGCAGTATTTT. Residues: CASSLTSTDTQYF.

The chain uses TRBV19 and TRBJ2-3; possible D gene TRBD2, 5 bases. CDR3 size: 15 residues. From germline, CDR1 is LNHDA and CDR2 SQIVND (reference sequence). Deletions cut 3 bases from V and 2 bases from J, with 12 bases between. DNA for the CDR3: TGTGCCAGTAGTATCGGCGGGCTCAACACAGATACGCAGTATTTT. Protein product: CASSIGGLNTDTQYF.

The chain uses TRBV7-6 and TRBJ2-3, with D maybe TRBD2 (6 bases). The CDR3 is made up of 14 amino acids. Germline-derived CDR1 and CDR2 are SGHVS and FNYEAQ. Trimming removed 5 bases at V and 4 bases at J, with 13 bases between. CDR3 in DNA: TGTGCCAGCAGCCCGGGGGTGGGCTCAGATACGCAGTATTTT. It yields the protein CASSPGVGSDTQYF.

The CDR3 protein is CASSSTGTGRYNEQFF. In DNA form, the CDR3 reads TGTGCCAGCAGCTCGACCGGGACTGGTCGATACAATGAGCAGTTCTTC. The rearrangement links TRBV5-4 to TRBJ2-1; tentatively, D is TRBD2 (6 bases). CDR1 and CDR2 (germline): SGHNT, YYREEE (reference sequence). The CDR3 runs 16 residues. The ends were cut back, 3 bases at V and 4 bases at J, with 17 bases in the middle.

The chain links TRBV7-9 to TRBJ2-1; D not resolved. CDR1 SEHNR and CDR2 FQNEAQ come from the germline V gene (reference sequence). The CDR3 has 14 amino acids. V was pared by 2 bases and J by 6 bases, with 11 bases between. The CDR3 DNA follows: TGTGCCAGCAGCTTATCGGGCCTAACCAATGAGCAGTTCTTC. This codes for CASSLSGLTNEQFF.

Here the CDR3 reads CASSPGARTEAFF. CDR3 sequence (DNA): TGTGCCAGCTCACCGGGGGCGCGTACTGAAGCTTTCTTT. V gene TRBV18 combines with J gene TRBJ1-1, with D tentatively TRBD1 (6 bases). The V end was cut by 3 bases, the J end by 5 bases, with 10 bases between. This CDR3 is 13 amino acids long. Germline values: CDR1 KGHSH, CDR2 LQKENI.

V gene TRBV27 combines with J gene TRBJ2-1, with D possibly TRBD1 on 6 matching bases. Trimming cost V 2 bases and J 0 bases, with 8 bases left between them. Germline-derived CDR1 and CDR2 are MNHEY and SMNVEV (reference sequence). This CDR3 region has 15 residues. The CDR3 sequence is CASSLDRLSYNEQFF. In DNA form, the CDR3 reads TGTGCCAGCAGTTTAGACAGGCTCTCCTACAATGAGCAGTTCTTC.

Written as DNA, the CDR3 is TGCAGTGCGGTACAGGGATACGAGCAGTACTTC. Its translation is CSAVQGYEQYF. This sequence joins TRBV20-1 and TRBJ2-7; D perhaps matches TRBD1 (6 bases). Per germline, CDR1 DFQATT and CDR2 SNEGSKA (reference sequence). The CDR3 covers 11 residues. V was clipped by 6 bases and J by 4 bases, with 10 bases between them.

The chain is built from TRBV7-9 and TRBJ1-1; a weak D match, TRBD1 (6 bases). Trimming cost V 0 bases and J 9 bases, with 11 bases left between them. The CDR3 contains 13 residues. Germline loops: CDR1 SEHNR, CDR2 FQNEAQ (reference sequence). CDR3 sequence: CASSLATGEKAFF. In DNA form, the CDR3 reads TGTGCCAGCAGCTTAGCGACAGGCGAAAAAGCTTTCTTT.

The chain uses TRBV29-1 and TRBJ2-7; 9 bases are a match to TRBD1. After removal of 6 bases from V and 2 bases from J, the junction contained 8 bases not matched to a gene. CDR3 length: 14 residues. Germline-derived CDR1 and CDR2 are SQVTM and ANQGSEA. CDR3 in amino acids: CSVYGTGSTYEQYF. CDR3 nucleotide sequence: TGCAGCGTCTACGGGACAGGGAGCACCTACGAGCAGTACTTC.

This clone was detected only once. The V call is TRBV18, the J call TRBJ1-1; TRBD1 aligns across 10 bases. The J segment lost 10 bases and the V segment lost 5 bases, leaving 13 bases of the junction unmatched. CDR3 size: 15 residues. Germline CDR1 reads KGHSH; CDR2 reads LQKENI. Here the CDR3 reads CASSITGTGEGGAFF. The CDR3 DNA reads as TGTGCCAGCTCAATAACCGGGACAGGGGAAGGTGGAGCTTTCTTT.

The chain links TRBV5-1 to TRBJ1-2, with D possibly being TRBD1 (5 bases). The CDR3 has 22 amino acids. The germline V gene has CDR1 SGHRS and CDR2 YFSETQ. Trimming pared 4 bases from V and 5 bases from J, leaving 39 bases between. The CDR3: CASSPRAQPQPRLGFGGYGYTF. Written as DNA, the CDR3 is TGCGCCAGCAGCCCAAGGGCGCAGCCCCAACCCCGACTGGGGTTTGGGGGTTATGGCTACACCTTC.

This chain joins TRBV18 and TRBJ1-5, with a possible D match to TRBD1 (5 bases). The CDR3 has 18 residues. With 3 bases removed from V and 2 bases from J, the gap between germline ends came to 20 bases. CDR1 KGHSH and CDR2 LQKENI come from the germline V gene. The CDR3 DNA sequence: TGTGCCAGCTCACCTGGTCTCGGTCGGGGGAAGGGCAATCAGCCCCAGCATTTT. Encoded protein: CASSPGLGRGKGNQPQHF.

This clone was observed a single time. CDR3 DNA: TGCGCCAGCAGTGAGTCGATCAGGGGGCGCGGCACAGATACGCAGTATTTT. Translating gives CASSESIRGRGTDTQYF. The V gene is TRBV10-1, the J gene TRBJ2-3, with 8 bases that match TRBD1. The trim removed 0 bases at V and 1 base at J, leaving 6 bases unmatched. CDR1 and CDR2 (germline): WNHNN, SYGVQD (reference sequence). The length of the CDR3 is 17 residues.

The chain joins TRBV7-3 to TRBJ2-3; D possibly corresponds to TRBD1 (6 bases). Germline V gene sequence: CDR1 SGHTA, CDR2 FQGTGA. Trimming removed 4 bases at V and 2 bases at J, with 13 bases between. The CDR3 has 15 amino acids. The CDR3 DNA follows: TGTGCCAGCAGCTGGACAGCGACGAACACAGATACGCAGTATTTT. Its protein product is CASSWTATNTDTQYF.

CDR3 protein: CASTQSPTAANEQFF. CDR3 coding DNA: TGTGCCAGCACCCAATCCCCCACAGCAGCAAATGAGCAGTTCTTC. The chain couples TRBV5-4 to TRBJ2-1, with unresolved D. There are 15 residues in the CDR3. Looked up from germline, CDR1 is SGHNT and CDR2 is YYREEE (reference sequence). Between the trimmed V and J ends, which lost 6 bases and 7 bases, there was a span of 20 bases.

The chain links TRBV2 to TRBJ1-4, with 8 bases lining up with TRBD1. The ends lost 5 bases at V and 0 bases at J; junction bases unmatched: 8. This CDR3 is built from 17 residues. Looked up from germline, CDR1 is SNHLY and CDR2 is FYNNEI. Here the CDR3 reads CASSRSVQGATNEKLFF. The CDR3 bases are TGTGCCAGCAGTCGATCAGTACAGGGGGCAACTAATGAAAAACTGTTTTTT.

This rearrangement joins TRBV28 to TRBJ2-7; D possibly corresponds to TRBD2 (6 bases). V lost 5 bases and J 2 bases, leaving 16 bases between the germline ends. The CDR3 has 15 amino acids. CDR1 MDHEN and CDR2 SYDVKM come from the germline V gene. CDR3 protein: CASSTVAGLTYEQYF. In nucleotides, the CDR3 is TGTGCCAGCAGTACCGTCGCGGGACTGACCTACGAGCAGTACTTC.

In its sample, this clone was seen once. The chain is built from TRBV28 and TRBJ1-1; no clear D gene. The CDR3 totals 11 residues. The ends were cut back, 8 bases at V and 0 bases at J, with 4 bases in the middle. Germline V gene data show CDR1 as MDHEN and CDR2 as SYDVKM. The DNA for the CDR3 is TGTGCCAGCTTACTGAACACTGAAGCTTTCTTT. It yields the protein CASLLNTEAFF.

The chain recombines TRBV7-9 with TRBJ1-1; possibly TRBD1 for D (6 bases). Trimming left V 5 bases short and J 5 bases short, with 18 bases between. This CDR3 has 15 amino acids. Per germline, CDR1 SEHNR and CDR2 FQNEAQ (reference sequence). CDR3 bases: TGTGCCAGCAGCCAACAGTCGACAGGCCGGACTGAAGCTTTCTTT. It codes for CASSQQSTGRTEAFF.

This sequence joins TRBV7-5 and TRBJ1-1; TRBD1 was called by the table and not checked on the DNA. TRBV7-5 represents a pseudogene. The CDR3 runs 17 residues. The CDR3 nucleotides read TGTGTCAGAAGCACCGGACAGGGCGATGGGGGCCACACTGAAGCTTTCTTT. Translated: CVRSTGQGDGGHTEAFF.

The CDR3 protein is CASSPGQGTEAFF. Here the CDR3 DNA reads TGTGCCAGCTCACCAGGACAGGGGACTGAAGCTTTCTTT. The chain carries TRBV18 and TRBJ1-1; the match to TRBD1 covers 9 bases. In germline, CDR1 is KGHSH, CDR2 LQKENI. The CDR3 is 13 amino acids. V shed 2 bases and J 5 bases; nucleotides not matched to a gene: 0.

The rearrangement links TRBV18 to TRBJ1-1, with unresolved D. This CDR3 comprises 12 residues. Germline V gene lookup returns CDR1 KGHSH and CDR2 LQKENI. V was trimmed by 3 bases and J by 4 bases, leaving 6 bases between them. The chain's CDR3 is CASSPPGTEAFF. As DNA, the CDR3 is TGTGCCAGCTCACCCCCCGGCACTGAAGCTTTCTTT.

V gene TRBV19 combines with J gene TRBJ1-5; 9 bases match TRBD1. The V segment lost 5 bases and the J segment 5 bases; nucleotides outside the gene matches: 7. CDR3 size: 15 residues. Germline CDR1 reads LNHDA; CDR2 reads SQIVND (reference sequence). CDR3 nucleotides: TGTGCCAGTAGTCCAGGACAGGGGAGGTATCAGCCCCAGCATTTT. This gives the protein CASSPGQGRYQPQHF.

This clone has a single count. The rearrangement links TRBV5-1 to TRBJ1-4; no reliable D call. This CDR3 has 11 residues. V gave up 0 bases and J gave up 15 bases, with 9 bases separating them. Germline V gives CDR1 SGHRS, CDR2 YFSETQ. The chain's CDR3 is CASSLGARLFF. The CDR3 DNA follows: TGCGCCAGCAGCTTGGGGGCAAGGTTGTTTTTT.